This T cell receptor beta chain was documented in a study of cytomegalovirus exposure and HLA in healthy donors. Study summary: Sequencing of about 179 million T cells in an earlier analysis found around 100 million unique TCR beta sequences.

Study outcomes and limitations: Rarity marked most TCR sequences, yet some public TCRs occurred in many donors. It was in a later analysis that TCR association rates were seen to vary by HLA locus, highest for DRB1 and lowest for HLA-C.

In this sample, this clone turned up a few times. The antigen remains unidentified. The PCR made use of 60 Vbeta and 13 Jbeta primers. TCRdb's copy holds only in-frame clones and misses some; the assay was immunoSEQ multiplex PCR. The sample has under 55,000 clones, 73% seen once. The CDR3 totals 14 residues. Germline assignment: CDR1 MNHNY and CDR2 SVGAGI (reference sequence). The germline V and J ends were trimmed by 5 bases and 1 base, with 11 bases remaining between them. As for the donors, each was a healthy bone marrow donor. Sequenced sample: PBMCs. The chain carries TRBV6-6 and TRBJ1-1, with D perhaps matching TRBD1 (5 bases). This receptor was identified in a man between 18 and 29 years old in good health and CMV-seronegative. The CDR3 protein is CASSKGLGNTEAFF. In DNA, the CDR3 is TGTGCCAGCAGTAAGGGACTGGGGAACACTGAAGCTTTCTTT.